These T cell receptor beta chains were read from a single sample in a study of blood T cell repertoires in COVID-19. Profiling relied on immunoSEQ multiplex PCR, and the TCRdb table lists in-frame clones only, not all of them. The data contain about 200,000 clones, roughly 90% of them singletons. Sequencing was done on a sample of peripheral blood. These receptors all stem from a woman aged 70-85 years with acute or convalescent COVID-19. CDR3s include the opening cysteine and the closing phenylalanine or tryptophan. The D gene is left open where the match is weak. Only some rows state a clone size, as once, few, many or a class for expanded clones.

CDR3aa | CDR3nt | d_gene | j_gene | abundance | v_gene
CSVTPGREDTQYF | TGCAGCGTGACCCCGGGAAGGGAGGATACGCAGTATTTT | NA | TRBJ2-3 | once | TRBV29-1
CASNLTDKVYNEQFF | TGTGCCAGCAACCTGACAGACAAAGTCTACAATGAGCAGTTCTTC | NA | TRBJ2-1 | NA | TRBV21-1
CASSQDGQISYEQYF | TGTGCCAGCAGCCAAGATGGACAGATATCCTACGAGCAGTACTTC | NA | TRBJ2-7 | NA | TRBV3-1/TRBV3-2
CASSSDISSGNTIYF | TGTGCCAGCAGTTCGGACATAAGCTCTGGAAACACCATATATTTT | NA | TRBJ1-3 | NA | TRBV5-5
CASSASPDPGDQPQHF | TGTGCCAGCAGCGCCAGCCCCGACCCGGGGGATCAGCCCCAGCATTTT | NA | TRBJ1-5 | NA | TRBV5-6
CASSLARTAGGGTGELFF | TGTGCCAGCAGCTTAGCCAGGACTGCGGGGGGAGGAACCGGGGAGCTGTTTTTT | TRBD2 | TRBJ2-2 | few | TRBV7-6
CSASSYNPYEQYF | TGCAGTGCTAGTAGCTATAATCCCTACGAGCAGTACTTC | NA | TRBJ2-7 | once | TRBV20-1
CAIRGTTGVGNTIYF | TGTGCCATCAGGGGCACCACAGGGGTCGGAAACACCATATATTTT | TRBD1 | TRBJ1-3 | NA | TRBV10-3
CASSLQPTENTGELFF | TGCGCCAGCAGCTTGCAGCCGACAGAGAACACCGGGGAGCTGTTTTTT | NA | TRBJ2-2 | NA | TRBV5-1
CASSHDRKGSPLHF | TGTGCCAGCTCACACGACAGGAAGGGTTCACCCCTCCACTTT | NA | TRBJ1-6 | NA | TRBV18
CASSLRGLFNSGNTIYF | TGTGCCAGCAGCTTGCGAGGGCTGTTCAACTCTGGAAACACCATATATTTT | NA | TRBJ1-3 | NA | TRBV5-6
CASSLRTPIPGQPGSPLHF | TGTGCCAGCAGCTTAAGGACGCCAATACCTGGACAGCCGGGCTCACCCCTCCACTTT | NA | TRBJ1-6 | NA | TRBV5-5
CSVEQGPYEQYF | TGCAGCGTTGAGCAGGGTCCCTACGAGCAGTACTTC | NA | TRBJ2-7 | NA | TRBV29-1
CASRPTGAGNTIYF | TGCGCCAGCAGACCCACGGGAGCTGGAAACACCATATATTTT | NA | TRBJ1-3 | NA | TRBV10-1
CAISEWGQGDYEQYF | TGTGCCATCAGTGAGTGGGGACAGGGTGACTACGAGCAGTACTTC | TRBD1 | TRBJ2-7 | NA | TRBV10-3
CATSDQRGSGPGELFF | TGTGCCACCAGTGATCAGAGGGGGTCGGGCCCCGGGGAGCTGTTTTTT | NA | TRBJ2-2 | once | TRBV24-1
CASSLSGTTYNEQFF | TGTGCCAGCAGCTTGAGCGGGACTACCTACAATGAGCAGTTCTTC | TRBD2 | TRBJ2-1 | NA | TRBV5-4
CASSLALGEQFF | TGTGCCAGCAGTTTAGCCCTCGGTGAGCAGTTCTTC | NA | TRBJ2-1 | NA | TRBV28
CASSGTGTGELKTQYF | TGTGCCAGCAGTGGCACCGGGACAGGGGAGTTGAAGACCCAGTACTTC | TRBD1 | TRBJ2-5 | NA | TRBV28
CASSSGRANNEQFF | TGTGCCAGCAGTTCGGGGAGGGCTAACAATGAGCAGTTCTTC | TRBD2 | TRBJ2-1 | NA | TRBV2
CASRVQGLTTNEKLFF | TGTGCCAGCAGGGTCCAGGGTTTAACAACTAATGAAAAACTGTTTTTT | NA | TRBJ1-4 | once | TRBV28
CASKSRRDTNFYEQYF | TGTGCCAGCAAGAGTAGACGGGACACAAACTTCTACGAGCAGTACTTC | NA | TRBJ2-7 | NA | TRBV27
CASGLTYEQYF | TGTGCTAGTGGTCTAACCTACGAGCAGTACTTC | NA | TRBJ2-7 | NA | TRBV12-5
CASTGRGDTQYF | TGTGCCAGCACCGGTAGAGGAGATACGCAGTATTTT | NA | TRBJ2-3 | NA | TRBV11-3
CATSDPPGGQGYPGELFF | TGTGCCACCAGTGATCCCCCTGGGGGACAGGGGTATCCCGGGGAGCTGTTTTTT | TRBD1 | TRBJ2-2 | NA | TRBV24-1
CASSPAGNTEAFF | TGTGCCAGCTCACCGGCGGGGAACACTGAAGCTTTCTTT | NA | TRBJ1-1 | NA | TRBV18
CSVVPGSNEQFF | TGCAGCGTTGTTCCTGGGAGCAATGAGCAGTTCTTC | NA | TRBJ2-1 | NA | TRBV29-1
CASSGPDRGNYGYTF | TGTGCCAGCAGCGGGCCGGACAGGGGTAACTATGGCTACACCTTC | TRBD1 | TRBJ1-2 | NA | TRBV25-1
CASSLKMFSYEQYF | TGTGCCAGCAGTTTAAAGATGTTCAGCTACGAGCAGTACTTC | NA | TRBJ2-7 | NA | TRBV27
CASSLQDLHEQYF | TGTGCCAGCAGTCTGCAGGATTTGCACGAGCAGTACTTC | NA | TRBJ2-7 | once | TRBV12-3/TRBV12-4
CASSGGRGNQPQHF | TGTGCCAGCAGTGGGGGGAGGGGCAATCAGCCCCAGCATTTT | NA | TRBJ1-5 | NA | TRBV27
CASSRQGANQPQHF | TGTGCCAGTAGTCGACAGGGGGCTAATCAGCCCCAGCATTTT | TRBD1 | TRBJ1-5 | NA | TRBV19
CASSSLADNEQFF | TGTGCCAGCAGCTCGCTAGCGGACAATGAGCAGTTCTTC | TRBD2 | TRBJ2-1 | NA | TRBV7-9
CASSPGNEKLFF | TGTGCCAGCAGTCCGGGAAACGAAAAACTGTTTTTT | NA | TRBJ1-4 | once | TRBV28
CASSQAPVGGVVGTEAFF | TGTGCCAGCAGCCAAGCCCCGGTAGGGGGGGTAGTTGGCACTGAAGCTTTCTTT | NA | TRBJ1-1 | few | TRBV4-2
CASSLPGLAGYEQFF | TGTGCCAGCAGTCTCCCGGGACTAGCGGGTTATGAGCAGTTCTTC | TRBD2 | TRBJ2-1 | NA | TRBV27
CASSQLAGGPGELFF | TGTGCCAGCAGCCAGCTAGCGGGAGGGCCCGGGGAGCTGTTTTTT | TRBD2 | TRBJ2-2 | NA | TRBV3-1/TRBV3-2
CASSYRGGGSYNEQFF | TGTGCCAGCAGTTATCGCGGGGGAGGCTCCTACAATGAGCAGTTCTTC | TRBD2 | TRBJ2-1 | NA | TRBV25-1
CASSLGTGAYSNQPQHF | TGTGCCAGCAGCCTGGGGACAGGGGCATATAGCAATCAGCCCCAGCATTTT | TRBD1 | TRBJ1-5 | NA | TRBV5-6
CASGLSLPAPLHF | TGTGCCAGCGGGCTTTCGCTCCCGGCACCCCTCCACTTT | NA | TRBJ1-6 | NA | TRBV2
CASSVGRDGYEQYF | TGTGCCAGCAGTGTTGGGCGGGATGGCTACGAGCAGTACTTC | NA | TRBJ2-7 | NA | TRBV2